A single sample gave rise to the 28 T cell receptor beta chains below, sequenced in a study of T cells expressing NK-cell markers. One entry per CDR3 protein, without DNA, is what TCRdb gives after re-calling the 5' RACE reads. The clone table shows about 170,000 distinct CDR3 sequences, with the ten largest holding around 20%. Sequencing used blood T cells: a sorted CD56 or NKG2C T cell subset, CD4+ or CD8+ T cells, or bulk PBMC T cells (not recorded which). These receptors all stem from a man aged 18-70 years in good health.

This chain links TRBV5-4 with TRBJ2-2; TCRdb calls TRBD2, which cannot be checked without DNA. CDR1 and CDR2 from the germline V gene are SGHNT and YYREEE (reference sequence). This CDR3 has 17 amino acids. CDR3 in amino acids: CASSPTPGGGNTGELFF.

The CDR3: CATSGIPSGGWNEQFF. This sequence joins TRBV15 and TRBJ2-1; the TRBD2 assignment by TCRdb is unverifiable without DNA. The length of the CDR3 is 16 residues. From germline, CDR1 is LNHNV and CDR2 YYDKDF (reference sequence).

V is TRBV6-5 and J is TRBJ1-2. The CDR3 is 16 residues long. Germline values: CDR1 MNHEY, CDR2 SVGAGI. The CDR3 sequence: CASSYSIDQGIYGYTF.

The chain joins TRBV15 to TRBJ1-1; TCRdb calls TRBD1, which cannot be checked without DNA. CDR3 length: 16 residues. Germline CDR1 reads LNHNV; CDR2 reads YYDKDF (reference sequence). The CDR3 sequence is CATSRDGTTVNTEAFF.

The J gene is TRBJ2-5, the V gene TRBV28; the D call of TRBD2 rests on TCRdb alone, since no DNA is present to check it. Germline CDR1 MDHEN, CDR2 SYDVKM. The CDR3 runs to 15 residues. This chain's CDR3 is CASTLPTGVQETQYF.

The genes are TRBV27 and TRBJ2-7; TCRdb gives TRBD2 as the D gene, but with no DNA this cannot be confirmed. Germline loops: CDR1 MNHEY, CDR2 SMNVEV (reference sequence). This CDR3 is built from 12 residues. The chain's CDR3 is CASGIPRGEQYF.

This chain uses TRBV20-1 with TRBJ2-7. CDR1 DFQATT and CDR2 SNEGSKA come from the germline V gene (reference sequence). This CDR3 has 15 amino acids. CDR3 in amino acids: CSARVGGTGTYEQYF.

The CDR3: CSLLAENYNEQFF. This chain links TRBV29-1 with TRBJ2-1; no DNA is available, so the TRBD2 call from TCRdb remains unchecked. Germline CDR1 reads SQVTM; CDR2 reads ANQGSEA. This CDR3 has 13 residues.

The chain carries TRBV2 and TRBJ2-3; no DNA is available, so the TRBD1 call from TCRdb remains unchecked. This CDR3 comprises 14 residues. Per germline, CDR1 SNHLY and CDR2 FYNNEI. CDR3 region: CASSVAGGRHTQYF. The full variable domain, in which reference TRBV2 and TRBJ2-3 provide the parts outside the CDR3, is EPEVTQTPSHQVTQMGQEVILRCVPISNHLYFYWYRQILGQKVEFLVSFYNNEISEKSEIFDDQFSVERPDGSNFTLKIRSTKLEDSAMYFCASSVAGGRHTQYFGPGTRLTVL.

J is TRBJ2-2 and V is TRBV25-1; absent DNA, TCRdb's TRBD1 call cannot be checked. The germline gives CDR1 MGHDK, CDR2 SYGVNS. This CDR3 has 14 amino acids. The CDR3 spells CASSGTGDTGELFF.

The CDR3 loop is CASSEKGMGSPLHF. The gene calls are TRBV2 and TRBJ1-6. The CDR3 totals 14 residues. The germline CDR1 and CDR2 sequences are SNHLY and FYNNEI.

The V gene is TRBV4-1, the J gene TRBJ2-3; TCRdb reports TRBD2, a call that lacks DNA to check it against. This CDR3 contains 15 residues. Germline loops: CDR1 MGHRA, CDR2 YSYEKL. The CDR3 is CASSLASGSTDTQYF.

The chain carries TRBV20-1 and TRBJ1-2; TCRdb outputs TRBD1, but without DNA this stays unchecked. The CDR3 is 14 residues long. The germline V gene has CDR1 DFQATT and CDR2 SNEGSKA (reference sequence). The CDR3 protein is CSASFVRGVSGYTF.

The V call is TRBV10-3, the J call TRBJ2-7; TCRdb's assignment of TRBD1 cannot be checked, as there is no DNA. This CDR3 spans 16 amino acids. Germline assignment: CDR1 ENHRY and CDR2 SYGVKD. CDR3 amino acids: CAISDPDRDRGYEQYF.

This chain connects TRBV5-4 to TRBJ1-2. The germline gives CDR1 SGHNT, CDR2 YYREEE (reference sequence). This CDR3 has 13 amino acids. The CDR3: CASSPRNNYGYTF.

The chain is built from TRBV21-1 and TRBJ1-1; TCRdb gives TRBD1 as the D gene, but with no DNA this cannot be confirmed. TRBV21-1 is classified as a pseudogene. CDR3 length equals 11 residues. The CDR3 sequence is CASSSRQGAFF.

The gene calls are TRBV4-1 and TRBJ1-6; the D gene TCRdb calls, TRBD1, cannot be checked with no DNA. Germline V lookup: CDR1 MGHRA, CDR2 YSYEKL. The CDR3 consists of 17 residues. CDR3 region: CASSQGVGTDPYSPLHF.

The chain couples TRBV7-8 to TRBJ2-1; TCRdb's assignment of TRBD1 cannot be checked, as there is no DNA. The germline V gene has CDR1 SGHVS and CDR2 FQNEAQ. The CDR3 has 20 amino acids. CDR3 residues: CASSLARWDNEKRSYNEQFF.

This rearrangement joins TRBV27 to TRBJ2-3; TCRdb's D call of TRBD2 is untestable without DNA. The germline gives CDR1 MNHEY, CDR2 SMNVEV (reference sequence). The CDR3 runs 16 residues. CDR3 sequence: CASTRGASGGGGTQYF.

V usage is TRBV4-1 and J usage is TRBJ2-7; TCRdb calls TRBD1, which cannot be checked without DNA. This CDR3 has 16 residues. CDR1 and CDR2 (germline): MGHRA, YSYEKL. CDR3 residues: CASSPLTGADSYEQYF.

The rearrangement links TRBV6-5 to TRBJ1-1; the D call of TRBD1 rests on TCRdb alone, since no DNA is present to check it. The CDR3 length is 16 residues. CDR1 MNHEY and CDR2 SVGAGI come from the germline V gene. CDR3 protein: CASSYGLEQGGTEAFF.

The rearrangement joins TRBV6-5 to TRBJ2-1; TCRdb returns TRBD1, unconfirmable since there is no DNA. The CDR3 sequence is 17 residues long. The V gene's germline CDR1 is MNHEY and CDR2 SVGAGI. Here the CDR3 reads CASSYRITINRGNEQFF.

The rearrangement uses TRBV10-3 and TRBJ1-5. CDR1 ENHRY and CDR2 SYGVKD come from the germline V gene. CDR3 size: 15 residues. This chain's CDR3 is CAISEEGNHGQPQHF.

V and J are TRBV6-2 or TRBV6-3 and TRBJ1-1; TCRdb designates TRBD1, a call that cannot be tested without DNA. The CDR3 loop spans 13 amino acids. Per the germline V gene, CDR1 is MNHEY and CDR2 is SVGEGT. The CDR3 spells CASTILPPAEAFF.

This sequence joins TRBV11-2 and TRBJ2-2; without DNA, the TCRdb call of TRBD2 cannot be checked. Germline assignment: CDR1 SGHAT and CDR2 FQNNGV. This CDR3 region has 16 residues. This CDR3 is CASSLDPPSGTGELFF.

The chain joins TRBV7-9 to TRBJ1-1. Germline V gene sequence: CDR1 SEHNR, CDR2 FQNEAQ (reference sequence). The CDR3 extends over 13 amino acids. CDR3 residues: CASSPVRNTEAFF. The whole variable domain, remainder taken from reference TRBV7-9 and TRBJ1-1, is DTGVSQNPRHKITKRGQNVTFRCDPISEHNRLYWYRQTLGQGPEFLTYFQNEAQLEKSRLLSDRFSAERPKGSFSTLEIQRTEQGDSAMYLCASSPVRNTEAFFGQGTRLTVV.

The V call is TRBV29-1, the J call TRBJ2-1; no DNA is available, so the TRBD2 call from TCRdb remains unchecked. Germline V gives CDR1 SQVTM, CDR2 ANQGSEA. This CDR3 comprises 16 residues. The CDR3 sequence: CSVVRSGGDLLYEQFF.

V is TRBV2 and J is TRBJ1-2; lacking DNA, the TRBD1 call made by TCRdb goes unchecked. Germline CDR1 and CDR2: SNHLY and FYNNEI. The CDR3 length is 15 residues. This CDR3 reads CASSSYRGGRSIYTF.